This T cell receptor beta chain was identified during a study of CD8 T cells in ankylosing spondylitis (dated by TCRdb to between 2016 and 2019). Regarding the complete study: The study profiled T cell receptor beta repertoires in healthy donors and ankylosing spondylitis patients to find disease-linked TCR variants. Peripheral blood was sampled, and synovial fluid was additionally collected from ankylosing spondylitis patients. In total, the full study cohort was made up of approximately 99 healthy donors and 20 to 25 ankylosing spondylitis patients.

The sequencer listed for this sample is Illumina HiSeq 2500. Quantitative 5'-RACE with molecular barcodes was used to prepare TCR beta libraries. Regarding the original processing steps: Disease-linked TCR variants were identified with a new computational method built on a probabilistic model of VDJ rearrangement. TCRdb handled the public reads itself, with Q25 trimming in fastp and clone calling in MiXCR, and kept productive beta chains. Merged by CDR3 protein, the rows form single entries marked with the most common genes and DNA. The V and J calls were determined by TCRdb, not by the authors. Within this sample are about 460,000 distinct CDR3 sequences, with about 5.4% of them counted one time only. The top ten clones comprise under 4.5% of the sample. Broad study findings and their caveats: According to the report, matched synovial fluid samples from ankylosing spondylitis patients were significantly enriched for the disease-linked clones. Some motif variants had previously been reported in the synovial fluid and blood of reactive arthritis patients, which suggests shared mechanisms of disease initiation. In peripheral blood, the disease-linked clones were found at relatively low frequencies and had a CD8+ phenotype. A TCR beta motif of several highly homologous amino acid variants appeared characteristic of blood from ankylosing spondylitis patients.

The sample holds many counts of this clonotype. The antigen this receptor binds is unknown. Base qualities are missing; no much larger clone stands one base away. Counted from cysteine to phenylalanine, this CDR3 has 17 amino acids. Here the CDR3 DNA is all that survives: 51 bases in frame from base 1. V is pruned by 7 bases and J by 0 bases, leaving 11 bases of the junction without a gene match. CDR1 and CDR2 were assigned from the germline V gene as MNHEY and SVGEGT. This receptor was taken from a male donor with ankylosing spondylitis. The sequence links TRBV6-2 or TRBV6-3 to TRBJ2-2; a stretch of 7 junction bases matches TRBD1. The sequencing input was blood, either unsorted or a sorted T cell fraction (not recorded which). The sequenced DNA: TGTGCCAGCACTCCAGGACAGGCGATCACGAACACCGGGGAGCTGTTTTTT. This encodes CASTPGQAITNTGELFF.